The clone carrying this TCR beta chain was seen repeatedly, ten times or more. Its antigen is currently unknown. Trimming pared 6 bases from V and 3 bases from J, leaving 15 bases between. The CDR3 extends over 15 amino acids. Looked up from germline, CDR1 is SGHTA and CDR2 is FQGNSA. This entry comes from a study of T cell repertoires in cytomegalovirus infection. Study in general: Matching HLA type and CMV infection were both indicated by public TCR beta signatures.

General study points: Adding up the frequency of public TCR beta families identified people who carried CMV plus the relevant HLA. HLA-C-restricted CMV-specific TCR beta clonotypes were dominant in the ex vivo response.

TCRdb reprocessed the reads with MiXCR, giving one entry per CDR3 protein. The sample holds approximately 320,000 distinct CDR3 sequences, over 7.5% seen once. This receptor was taken from a human donor in good health (CMV status not recorded). Some clones in this sample may be carry-over from other donors' samples. The sample comprised PBMCs. The chain couples TRBV7-2 to TRBJ1-5, with a tentative D call TRBD1 (5 bases). Here the CDR3 reads CASRKGRAYNQPQHF. As DNA, the CDR3 is TGTGCCAGCAGGAAGGGCAGGGCCTACAATCAGCCCCAGCATTTT. Together with reference TRBV7-2 and TRBJ1-5, the CDR3 gives the full variable domain: GAGVSQSPSNKVTEKGKDVELRCDPISGHTALYWYRQSLGQGLEFLIYFQGNSAPDKSGLPSDRFSAERTGGSVSTLTIQRTQQEDSAVYLCASRKGRAYNQPQHFGDGTRLSIL.